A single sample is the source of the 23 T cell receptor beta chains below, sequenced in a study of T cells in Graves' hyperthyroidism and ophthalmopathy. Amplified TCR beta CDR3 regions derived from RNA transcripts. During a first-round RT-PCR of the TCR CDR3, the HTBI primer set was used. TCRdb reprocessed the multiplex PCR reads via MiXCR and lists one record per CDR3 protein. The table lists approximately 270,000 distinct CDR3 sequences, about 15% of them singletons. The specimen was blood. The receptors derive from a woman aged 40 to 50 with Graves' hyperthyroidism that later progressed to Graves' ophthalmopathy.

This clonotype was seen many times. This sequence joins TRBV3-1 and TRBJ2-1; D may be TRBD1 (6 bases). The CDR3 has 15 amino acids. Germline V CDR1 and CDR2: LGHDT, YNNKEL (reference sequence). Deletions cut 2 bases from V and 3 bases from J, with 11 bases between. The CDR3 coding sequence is TGTGCCAGCAGCCAATTACAGGGCATCTACAATGAGCAGTTCTTC. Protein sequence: CASSQLQGIYNEQFF.

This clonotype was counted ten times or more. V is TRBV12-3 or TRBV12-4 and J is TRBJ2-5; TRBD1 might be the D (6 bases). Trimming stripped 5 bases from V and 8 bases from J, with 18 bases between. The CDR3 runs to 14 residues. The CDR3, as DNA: TGTGCCAGCAGTCTTACAGGGAGTGGGAGAACCCAGTACTTC. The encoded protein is CASSLTGSGRTQYF.

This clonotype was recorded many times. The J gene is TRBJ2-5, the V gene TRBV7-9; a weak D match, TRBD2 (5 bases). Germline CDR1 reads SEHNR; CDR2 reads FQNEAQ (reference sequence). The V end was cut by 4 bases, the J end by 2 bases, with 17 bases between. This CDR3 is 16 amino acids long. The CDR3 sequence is CASSSRGRGKQETQYF. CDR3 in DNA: TGTGCCAGCAGCTCTCGAGGACGGGGAAAGCAAGAGACCCAGTACTTC.

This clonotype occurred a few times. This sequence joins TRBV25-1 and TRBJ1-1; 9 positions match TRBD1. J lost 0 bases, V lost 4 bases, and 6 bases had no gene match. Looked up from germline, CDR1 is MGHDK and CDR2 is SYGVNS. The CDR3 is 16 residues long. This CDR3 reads CASSGDRDKVNTEAFF. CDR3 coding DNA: TGTGCCAGCAGTGGGGACAGGGATAAAGTGAACACTGAAGCTTTCTTT.

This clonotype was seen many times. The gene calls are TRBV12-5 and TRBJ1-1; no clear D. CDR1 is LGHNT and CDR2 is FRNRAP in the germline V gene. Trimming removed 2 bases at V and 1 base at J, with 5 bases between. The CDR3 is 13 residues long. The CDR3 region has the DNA TGTGCTAGTGGTTTGACGGGGAACACTGAAGCTTTCTTT. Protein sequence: CASGLTGNTEAFF.

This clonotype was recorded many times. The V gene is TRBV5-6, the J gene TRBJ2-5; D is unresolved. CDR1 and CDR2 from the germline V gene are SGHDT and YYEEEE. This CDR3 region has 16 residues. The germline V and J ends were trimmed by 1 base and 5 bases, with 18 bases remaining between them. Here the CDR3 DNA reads TGTGCCAGCAGCTTGACCCGGGCGGCGGTTGGGGAGACCCAGTACTTC. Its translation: CASSLTRAAVGETQYF.

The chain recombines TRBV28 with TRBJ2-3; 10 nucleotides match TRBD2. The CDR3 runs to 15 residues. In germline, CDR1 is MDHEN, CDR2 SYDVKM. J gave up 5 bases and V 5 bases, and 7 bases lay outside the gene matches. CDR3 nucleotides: TGTGCCAGCAGTGTAGGACTAGCGGAGGAAGATACGCAGTATTTT. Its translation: CASSVGLAEEDTQYF.

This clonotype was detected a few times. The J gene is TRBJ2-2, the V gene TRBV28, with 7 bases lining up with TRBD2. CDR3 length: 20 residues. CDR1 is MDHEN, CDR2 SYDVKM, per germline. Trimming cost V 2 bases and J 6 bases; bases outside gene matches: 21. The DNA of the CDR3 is TGTGCCAGCAGTTTACGGGGGAGGGGCCGTCGCGAGACCGGGGCCGGGGAGCTGTTTTTT. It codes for CASSLRGRGRRETGAGELFF.

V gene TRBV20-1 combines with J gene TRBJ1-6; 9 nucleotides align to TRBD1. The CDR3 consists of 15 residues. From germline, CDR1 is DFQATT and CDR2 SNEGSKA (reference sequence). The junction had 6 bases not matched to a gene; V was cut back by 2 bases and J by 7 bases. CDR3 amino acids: CSARLTGGLNSPLHF. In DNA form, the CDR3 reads TGCAGTGCTAGACTCACAGGGGGCTTAAATTCACCCCTCCACTTT.

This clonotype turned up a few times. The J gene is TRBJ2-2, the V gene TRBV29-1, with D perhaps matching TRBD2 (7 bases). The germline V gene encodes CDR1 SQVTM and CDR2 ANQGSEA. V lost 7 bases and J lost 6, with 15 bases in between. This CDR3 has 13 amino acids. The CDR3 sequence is CSAPGEGAGELFF. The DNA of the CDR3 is TGCAGCGCCCCGGGGGAGGGGGCCGGGGAGCTGTTTTTT.

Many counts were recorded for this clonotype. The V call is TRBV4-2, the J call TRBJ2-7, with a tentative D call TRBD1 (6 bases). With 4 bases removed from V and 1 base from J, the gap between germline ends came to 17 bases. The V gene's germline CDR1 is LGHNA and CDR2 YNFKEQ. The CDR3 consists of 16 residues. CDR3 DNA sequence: TGTGCCAGCAGCCGAGTAATACAGGGAAGTTCCTACGAGCAGTACTTC. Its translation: CASSRVIQGSSYEQYF.

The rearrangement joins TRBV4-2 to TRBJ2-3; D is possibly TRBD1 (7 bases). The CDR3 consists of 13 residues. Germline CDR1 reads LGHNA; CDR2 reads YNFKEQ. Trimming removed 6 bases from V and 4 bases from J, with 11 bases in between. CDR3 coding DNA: TGTGCCAGCAGTGTCAGGGGGGCAGATACGCAGTATTTT. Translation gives CASSVRGADTQYF.

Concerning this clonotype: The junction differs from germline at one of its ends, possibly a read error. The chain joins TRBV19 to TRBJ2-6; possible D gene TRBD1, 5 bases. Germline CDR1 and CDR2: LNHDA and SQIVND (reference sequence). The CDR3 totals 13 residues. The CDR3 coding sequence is TGTGCCAGCAGGAGCTCTGGGGCCAGCGTCCTGACTTTC. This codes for CASRSSGASVLTF.

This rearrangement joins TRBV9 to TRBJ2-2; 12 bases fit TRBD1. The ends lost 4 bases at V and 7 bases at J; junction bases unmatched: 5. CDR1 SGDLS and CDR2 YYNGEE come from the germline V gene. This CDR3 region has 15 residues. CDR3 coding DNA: TGTGCCAGCAGCCCGGGGACAGGGGGCGGCGGGGAGCTGTTTTTT. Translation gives CASSPGTGGGGELFF.

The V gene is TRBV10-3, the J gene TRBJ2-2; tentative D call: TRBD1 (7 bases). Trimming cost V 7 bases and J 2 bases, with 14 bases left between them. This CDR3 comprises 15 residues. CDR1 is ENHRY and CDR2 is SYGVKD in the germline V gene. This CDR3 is CAITGGDSNTGELFF. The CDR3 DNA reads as TGTGCCATCACCGGAGGGGACAGCAACACCGGGGAGCTGTTTTTT.

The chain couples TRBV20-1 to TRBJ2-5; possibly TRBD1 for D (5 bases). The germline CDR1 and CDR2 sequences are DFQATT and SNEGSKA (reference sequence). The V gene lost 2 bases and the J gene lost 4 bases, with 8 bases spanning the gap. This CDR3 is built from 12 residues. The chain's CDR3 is CSARWGGETQYF. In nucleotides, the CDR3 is TGCAGTGCTAGATGGGGCGGAGAGACCCAGTACTTC.

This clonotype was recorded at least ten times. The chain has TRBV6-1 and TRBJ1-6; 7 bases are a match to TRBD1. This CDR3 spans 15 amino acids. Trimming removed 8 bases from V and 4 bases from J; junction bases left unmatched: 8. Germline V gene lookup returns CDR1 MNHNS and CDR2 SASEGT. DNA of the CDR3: TGTGCCAGCGTGACAGGGCGCCTTTATAATTCACCCCTCCACTTT. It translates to CASVTGRLYNSPLHF.

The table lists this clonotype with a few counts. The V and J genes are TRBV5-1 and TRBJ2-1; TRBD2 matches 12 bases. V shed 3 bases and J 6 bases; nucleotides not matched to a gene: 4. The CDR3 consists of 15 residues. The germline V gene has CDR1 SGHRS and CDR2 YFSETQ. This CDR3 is CASSWTSGTGNEQFF. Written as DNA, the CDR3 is TGCGCCAGCAGCTGGACTAGCGGGACCGGCAATGAGCAGTTCTTC.

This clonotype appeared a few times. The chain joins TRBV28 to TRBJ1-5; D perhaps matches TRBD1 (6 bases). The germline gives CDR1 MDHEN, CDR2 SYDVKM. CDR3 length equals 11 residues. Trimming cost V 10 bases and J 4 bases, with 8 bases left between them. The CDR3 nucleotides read TGTGCCACCGACAGGAATCAGCCCCAGCATTTT. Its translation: CATDRNQPQHF.

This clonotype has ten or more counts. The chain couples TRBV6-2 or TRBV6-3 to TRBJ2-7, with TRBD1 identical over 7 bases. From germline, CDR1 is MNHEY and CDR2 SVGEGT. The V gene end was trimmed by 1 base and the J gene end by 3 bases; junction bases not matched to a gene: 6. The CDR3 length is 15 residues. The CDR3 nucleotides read TGTGCCAGCAGTTACTTGGTGGACAGGCTCTACGAGCAGTACTTC. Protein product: CASSYLVDRLYEQYF.

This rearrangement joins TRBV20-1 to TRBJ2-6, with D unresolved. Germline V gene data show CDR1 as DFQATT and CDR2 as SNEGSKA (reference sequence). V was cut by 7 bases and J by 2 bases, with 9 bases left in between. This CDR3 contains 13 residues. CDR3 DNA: TGCAGTGTAATGGCCCCTGGGGCCAACGTCCTGACTTTC. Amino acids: CSVMAPGANVLTF.

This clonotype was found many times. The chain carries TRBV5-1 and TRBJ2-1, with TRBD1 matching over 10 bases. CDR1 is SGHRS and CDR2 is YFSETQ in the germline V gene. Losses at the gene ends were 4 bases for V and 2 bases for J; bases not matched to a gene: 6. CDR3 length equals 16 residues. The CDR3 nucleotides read TGCGCCAGCAGCAACCGGGACAGGGGAGCCTACAATGAGCAGTTCTTC. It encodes CASSNRDRGAYNEQFF.

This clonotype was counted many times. CDR3 sequence reads: CASSSLAEREQFF. The CDR3 DNA follows: TGTGCCAGCAGTTCCTTAGCGGAGAGGGAGCAGTTCTTC. The chain joins TRBV12-3 or TRBV12-4 to TRBJ2-1; D possibly corresponds to TRBD2 (6 bases). The CDR3 covers 13 residues. V was cut by 4 bases and J by 10 bases, with 14 bases left in between.